The clone carrying this T cell receptor beta chain appeared many times. Its target is not known. Scientists made TCR beta libraries using quantitative 5'-RACE with molecular barcodes. TCRdb reanalysed the 5' RACE reads using MiXCR and keeps one entry per CDR3 protein. The sample records more than 300,000 distinct CDR3 sequences, around 10% being singletons. The entry originates in a study of CD8 T cells in ankylosing spondylitis. The V gene lost 3 bases and the J gene lost 2 bases, with 13 bases spanning the gap. This CDR3 region has 14 residues. Germline CDR1 DFQATT, CDR2 SNEGSKA (reference sequence). Regarding the study as a whole: Researchers report that disease-linked clones proved CD8+ and relatively rare in peripheral blood. Apparently characteristic of ankylosing spondylitis blood was a TCR beta motif (under ten highly homologous variants).

Sequencing was done on a sample of blood, either unsorted or a sorted T cell fraction (not recorded which). This TCR was recovered from a female donor with ankylosing spondylitis or in good health (not recorded which). The V and J genes are TRBV20-1 and TRBJ1-1; D is perhaps TRBD1 (6 bases). The DNA of the CDR3 is TGCAGTGCTAGGAGGGGGGGCGTAAACACTGAAGCTTTCTTT. It translates to CSARRGGVNTEAFF.